The rows below give T cell receptor beta chains drawn from one sample of a study of blood T cell repertoires in COVID-19. TCRdb's copy holds only in-frame clones and misses some; the assay was immunoSEQ multiplex PCR. The repertoire holds hundreds of thousands of clones, with about 82% as singletons. Sequencing used PBMCs or T cells enriched from blood (not recorded which). The receptor source for this set is a woman aged 45-59 years who had recovered from COVID-19. CDR3s leave out the opening cysteine and the closing phenylalanine or tryptophan.

V	J	CDR3
TRBV9	TRBJ1-2	ASNRNQGRDGYT
TRBV4-3	TRBJ2-2	ASSPGQKTNTGELF
TRBV9	TRBJ1-4	ASSKTGVDNEKLF
TRBV2	TRBJ1-5	ASSETTPNQPQH
TRBV18	TRBJ1-5	ASSLLDTNQPQH
TRBV11-1	TRBJ2-5	ASSFQGQETQY
TRBV28	TRBJ1-1	ASSLPRGVGTEAF
TRBV10-3	TRBJ2-1	AISEGTSGDNEQF
TRBV11-2	TRBJ1-2	ASNAGGSYGYT
TRBV7-9	TRBJ2-2	ASSPGPLTGELF
TRBV5-8	TRBJ2-2	ASSFRGSSSLTGELF
TRBV2	TRBJ1-2	ASSAQDYGYT
TRBV7-2	TRBJ1-6	ASSLVETGNSPLH
TRBV9	TRBJ1-2	ASSASRSWTGDGYGYT
TRBV19	TRBJ1-2	ASKNPLGEGEVGYT
TRBV30	TRBJ2-5	AWSKQGTQY
TRBV5-8	TRBJ1-2	ASSLERPEDGYT
TRBV7-3	TRBJ1-1	ASSLGQRTEAF
TRBV28	TRBJ1-1	ASTPAGGMNTEAF
TRBV4-3	TRBJ1-3	ASSQTGAGNTIY
TRBV15	TRBJ2-5	ATSTPFRTGKIETQY
TRBV6-4	TRBJ1-2	ASSAGPYGYT
TRBV9	TRBJ1-6	ASSVGESPLH
TRBV28	TRBJ2-4	ASSPSPQEVAKNIQY
TRBV28	TRBJ2-2	ASSLWKLADTGELF
TRBV7-9	TRBJ1-3	ASSERDFSGNTIY
TRBV28	TRBJ1-5	ASSPPSQGHQPQH
TRBV4-3	TRBJ2-1	ASSPPRLVAGGVNEQF
TRBV9	TRBJ2-7	ASSPRSGTHRPY
TRBV2	TRBJ2-7	ASGTGTYEQY
TRBV16	TRBJ1-4	ASSQLAALMENNEKLF
TRBV6-5	TRBJ2-7	ASSFLRGEYEQY
TRBV27	TRBJ2-7	ASSLSFLSYEQY
TRBV4-3	TRBJ1-5	ASSQDVRNQPQH
TRBV6-5	TRBJ2-2	ASSYSRDSNTGELF
TRBV7-2	TRBJ1-2	ASSLNPQRVGNYGYT
TRBV4-2	TRBJ2-1	ASSQGAQHEQF
TRBV3-1/TRBV3-2	TRBJ2-7	ASSQDSRSVYEQY
TRBV9	TRBJ2-5	ASSAGELAGQETQY
TRBV10-1	TRBJ2-1	ASSNGLAGYNEQF
TRBV28	TRBJ2-3	ASSSASSSTDTQY
TRBV28	TRBJ1-5	ASSNVGTGVEGNQPQH
TRBV12-3/TRBV12-4	TRBJ1-1	ASSRSERSAF
TRBV7-9	TRBJ1-1	ASSLFPRQGLNTEAF
TRBV6-6	TRBJ2-7	ASRKGQGAYSEQY
TRBV14	TRBJ1-1	ASSQAIGTGFTEAF
TRBV28	TRBJ2-7	ASSAPGTSDEQY
TRBV2	TRBJ1-4	ASVGPGREKLF
TRBV18	TRBJ1-2	ASSPPTGFYGYT
TRBV27	TRBJ2-2	ASSSRQGVFHTGELF
TRBV14	TRBJ2-1	ASSQESFRSGEQF
TRBV5-6	TRBJ2-7	ASSSGEISYEQY
TRBV7-2	TRBJ2-1	ASSPIGSEANEQF
TRBV30	TRBJ1-5	AWSGGTGNQPQH